This T cell receptor (beta chain) was sequenced in a study of blood T cell repertoires in COVID-19. Study information: There were acute and convalescent COVID-19 samples, and they came from the United States, Italy and Spain. T cells, B-cell-depleted T cells, or PBMCs supplied cDNA or gDNA.

CDR3 length: 19 residues. With V trimmed by 3 bases and J by 0 bases, 14 bases remained unmatched. Germline V gene data show CDR1 as SGHRS and CDR2 as YFSETQ. Authors' methods: Nucleated cell number was recorded as an estimate derived from reference gene primer amplification. Produced via immunoSEQ multiplex PCR; TCRdb's table is partial and in-frame only. V and J calls and clone size are copied from that table; D and trimming were computed from the DNA. The data hold just under 150,000 clones, with approximately 80% observed a single time. The J gene is TRBJ2-5, the V gene TRBV5-1; 10 bases agree with TRBD1. This TCR came from a human donor in a cohort sampled during active COVID-19. The source material was peripheral blood. The CDR3 coding sequence is TGCGCCAGCAGCTCCCCGTCCCGACCGGGACAGGGGTACCAAGAGACCCAGTACTTC. This translates into CASSSPSRPGQGYQETQYF.